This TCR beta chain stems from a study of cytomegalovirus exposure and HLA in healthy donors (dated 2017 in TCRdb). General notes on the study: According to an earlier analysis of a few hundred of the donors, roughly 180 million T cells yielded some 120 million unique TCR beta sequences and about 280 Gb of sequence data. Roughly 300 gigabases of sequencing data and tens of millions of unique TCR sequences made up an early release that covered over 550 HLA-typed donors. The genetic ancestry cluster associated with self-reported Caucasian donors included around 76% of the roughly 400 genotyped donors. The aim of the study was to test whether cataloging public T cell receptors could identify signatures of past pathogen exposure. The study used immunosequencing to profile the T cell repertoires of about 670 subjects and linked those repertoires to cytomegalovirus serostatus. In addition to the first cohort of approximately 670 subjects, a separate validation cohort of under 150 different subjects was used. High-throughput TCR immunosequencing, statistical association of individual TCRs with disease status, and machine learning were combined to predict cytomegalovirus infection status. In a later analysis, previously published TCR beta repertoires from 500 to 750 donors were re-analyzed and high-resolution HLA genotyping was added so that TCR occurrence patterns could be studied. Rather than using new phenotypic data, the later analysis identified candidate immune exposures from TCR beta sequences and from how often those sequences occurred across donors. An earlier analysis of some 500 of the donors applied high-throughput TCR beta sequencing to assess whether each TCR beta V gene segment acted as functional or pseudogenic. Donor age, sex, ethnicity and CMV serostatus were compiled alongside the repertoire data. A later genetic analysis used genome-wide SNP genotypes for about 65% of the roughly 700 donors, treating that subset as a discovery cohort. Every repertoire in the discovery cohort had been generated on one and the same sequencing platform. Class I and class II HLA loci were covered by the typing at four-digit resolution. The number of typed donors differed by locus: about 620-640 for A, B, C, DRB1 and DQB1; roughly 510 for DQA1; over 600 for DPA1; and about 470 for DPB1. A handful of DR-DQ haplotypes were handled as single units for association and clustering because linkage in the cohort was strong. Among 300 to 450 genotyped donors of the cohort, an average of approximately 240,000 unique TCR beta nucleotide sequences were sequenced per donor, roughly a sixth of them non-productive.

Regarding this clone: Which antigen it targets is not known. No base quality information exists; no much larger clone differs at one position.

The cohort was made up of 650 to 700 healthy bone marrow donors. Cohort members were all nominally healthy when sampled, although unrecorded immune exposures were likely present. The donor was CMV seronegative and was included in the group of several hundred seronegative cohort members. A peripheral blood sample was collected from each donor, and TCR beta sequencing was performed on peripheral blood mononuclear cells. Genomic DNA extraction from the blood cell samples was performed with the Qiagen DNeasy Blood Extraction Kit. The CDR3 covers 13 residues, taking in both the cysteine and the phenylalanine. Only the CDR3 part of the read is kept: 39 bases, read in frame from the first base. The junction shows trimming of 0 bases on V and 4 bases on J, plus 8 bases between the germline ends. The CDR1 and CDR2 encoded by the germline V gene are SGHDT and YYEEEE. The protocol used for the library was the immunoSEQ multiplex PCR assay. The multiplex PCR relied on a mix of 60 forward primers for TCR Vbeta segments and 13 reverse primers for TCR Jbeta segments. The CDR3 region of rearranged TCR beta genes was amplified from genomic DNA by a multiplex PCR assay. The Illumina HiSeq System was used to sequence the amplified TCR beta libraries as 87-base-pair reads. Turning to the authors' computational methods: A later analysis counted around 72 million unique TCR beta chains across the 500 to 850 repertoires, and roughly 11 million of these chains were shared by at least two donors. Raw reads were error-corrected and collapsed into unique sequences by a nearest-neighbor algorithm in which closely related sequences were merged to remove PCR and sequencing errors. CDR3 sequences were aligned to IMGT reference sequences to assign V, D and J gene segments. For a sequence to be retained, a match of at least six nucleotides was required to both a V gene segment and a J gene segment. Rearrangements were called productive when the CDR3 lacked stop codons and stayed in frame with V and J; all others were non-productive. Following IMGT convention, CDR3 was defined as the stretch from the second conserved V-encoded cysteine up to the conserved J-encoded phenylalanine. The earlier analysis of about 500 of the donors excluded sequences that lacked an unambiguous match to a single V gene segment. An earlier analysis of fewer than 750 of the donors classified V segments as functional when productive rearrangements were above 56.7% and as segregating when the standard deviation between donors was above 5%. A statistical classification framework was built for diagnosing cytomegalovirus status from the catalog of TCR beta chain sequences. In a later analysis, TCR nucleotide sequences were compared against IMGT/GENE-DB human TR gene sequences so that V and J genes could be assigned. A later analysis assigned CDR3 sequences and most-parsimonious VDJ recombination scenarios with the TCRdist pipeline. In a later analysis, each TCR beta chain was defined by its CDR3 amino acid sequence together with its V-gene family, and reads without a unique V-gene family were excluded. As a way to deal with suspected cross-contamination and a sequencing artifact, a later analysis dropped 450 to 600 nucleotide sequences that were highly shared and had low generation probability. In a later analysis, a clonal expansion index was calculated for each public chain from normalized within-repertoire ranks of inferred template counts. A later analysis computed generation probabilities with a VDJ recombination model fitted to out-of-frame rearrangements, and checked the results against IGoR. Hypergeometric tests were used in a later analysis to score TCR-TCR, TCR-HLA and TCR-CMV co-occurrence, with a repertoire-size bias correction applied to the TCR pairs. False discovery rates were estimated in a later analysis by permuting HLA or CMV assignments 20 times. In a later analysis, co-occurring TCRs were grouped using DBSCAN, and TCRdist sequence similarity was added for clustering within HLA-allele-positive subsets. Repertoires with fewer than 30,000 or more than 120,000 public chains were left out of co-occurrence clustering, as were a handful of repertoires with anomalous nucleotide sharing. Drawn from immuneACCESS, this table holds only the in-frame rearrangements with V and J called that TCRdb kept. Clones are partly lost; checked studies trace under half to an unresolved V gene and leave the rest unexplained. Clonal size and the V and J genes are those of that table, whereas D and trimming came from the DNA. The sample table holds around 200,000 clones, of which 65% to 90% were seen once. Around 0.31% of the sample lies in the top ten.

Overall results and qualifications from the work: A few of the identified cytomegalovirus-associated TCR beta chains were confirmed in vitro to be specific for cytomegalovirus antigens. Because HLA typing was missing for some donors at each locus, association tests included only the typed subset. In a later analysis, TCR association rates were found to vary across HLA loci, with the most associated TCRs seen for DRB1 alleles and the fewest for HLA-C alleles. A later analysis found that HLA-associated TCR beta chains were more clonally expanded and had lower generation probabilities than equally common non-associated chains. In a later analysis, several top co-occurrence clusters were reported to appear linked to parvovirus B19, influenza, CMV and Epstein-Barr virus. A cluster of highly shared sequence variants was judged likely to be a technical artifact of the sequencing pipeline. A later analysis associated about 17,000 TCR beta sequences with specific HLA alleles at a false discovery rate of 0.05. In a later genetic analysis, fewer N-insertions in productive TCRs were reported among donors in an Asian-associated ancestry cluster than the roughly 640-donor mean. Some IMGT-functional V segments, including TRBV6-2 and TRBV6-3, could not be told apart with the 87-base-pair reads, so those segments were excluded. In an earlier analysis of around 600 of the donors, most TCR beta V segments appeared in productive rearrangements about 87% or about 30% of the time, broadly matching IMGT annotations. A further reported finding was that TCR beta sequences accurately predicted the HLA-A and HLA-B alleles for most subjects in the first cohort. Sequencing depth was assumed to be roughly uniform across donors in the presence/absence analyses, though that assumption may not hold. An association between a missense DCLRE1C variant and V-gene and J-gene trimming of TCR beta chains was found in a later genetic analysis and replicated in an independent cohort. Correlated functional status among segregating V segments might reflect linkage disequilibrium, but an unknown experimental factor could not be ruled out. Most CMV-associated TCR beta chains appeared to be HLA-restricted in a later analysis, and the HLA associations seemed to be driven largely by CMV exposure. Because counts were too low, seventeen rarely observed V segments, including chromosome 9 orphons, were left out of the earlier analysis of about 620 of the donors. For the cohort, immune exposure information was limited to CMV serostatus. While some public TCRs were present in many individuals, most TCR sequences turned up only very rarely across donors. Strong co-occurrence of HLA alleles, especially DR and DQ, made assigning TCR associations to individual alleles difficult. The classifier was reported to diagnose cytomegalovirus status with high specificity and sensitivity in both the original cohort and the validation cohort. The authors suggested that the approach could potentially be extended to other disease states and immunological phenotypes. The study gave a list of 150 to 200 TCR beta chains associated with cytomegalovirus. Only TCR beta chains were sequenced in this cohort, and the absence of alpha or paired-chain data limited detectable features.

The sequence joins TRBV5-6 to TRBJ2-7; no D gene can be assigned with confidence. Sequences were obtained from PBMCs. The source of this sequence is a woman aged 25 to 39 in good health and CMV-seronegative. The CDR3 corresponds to CASSLDADYEQYF. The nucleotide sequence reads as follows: TGTGCCAGCAGCTTGGATGCGGATTACGAGCAGTACTTC. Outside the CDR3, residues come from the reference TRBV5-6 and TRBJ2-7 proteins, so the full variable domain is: DAGVTQSPTHLIKTRGQQVTLRCSPKSGHDTVSWYQQALGQGPQFIFQYYEEEERQRGNFPDRFSGHQFPNYSSELNVNALLLGDSALYLCASSLDADYEQYFGPGTRLTVT.